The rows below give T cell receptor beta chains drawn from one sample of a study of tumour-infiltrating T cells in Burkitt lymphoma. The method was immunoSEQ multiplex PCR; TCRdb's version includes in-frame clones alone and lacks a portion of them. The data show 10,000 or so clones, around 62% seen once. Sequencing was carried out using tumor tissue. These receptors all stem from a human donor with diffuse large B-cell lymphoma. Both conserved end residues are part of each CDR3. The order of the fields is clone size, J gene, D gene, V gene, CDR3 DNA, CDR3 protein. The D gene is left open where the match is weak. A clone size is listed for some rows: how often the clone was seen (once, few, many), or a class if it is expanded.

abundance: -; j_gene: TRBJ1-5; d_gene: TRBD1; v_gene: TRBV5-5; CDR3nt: TGTGCCAGCAGCCTCACAGGGGGCGCTGGGCAGCCCCAGCATTTT; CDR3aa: CASSLTGGAGQPQHF
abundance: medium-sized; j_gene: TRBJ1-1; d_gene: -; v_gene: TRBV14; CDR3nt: TGTGCCAGCAGCCAAGCGCACACTGAAGCTTTCTTT; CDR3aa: CASSQAHTEAFF
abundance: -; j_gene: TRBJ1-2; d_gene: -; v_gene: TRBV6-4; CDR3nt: TGTGCCAGCAGTGTGGAGTCCGGTCGGGGCTACACCTTC; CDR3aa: CASSVESGRGYTF
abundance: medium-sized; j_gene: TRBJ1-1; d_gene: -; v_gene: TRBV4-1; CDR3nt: TGCGCCAGCAGCCAAGTGCTTTCGGGGAGCACTGAAGCTTTCTTT; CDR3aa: CASSQVLSGSTEAFF
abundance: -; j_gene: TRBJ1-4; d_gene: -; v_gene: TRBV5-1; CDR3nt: TGCGCCAGCAGCTCCAGTTTAGGGAGGGTTGGCGAAAAACTGTTTTTT; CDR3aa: CASSSSLGRVGEKLFF
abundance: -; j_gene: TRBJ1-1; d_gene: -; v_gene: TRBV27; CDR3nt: TGTGCCAGCAGTTTAAGCGTGGGGTCTGTTAAGACTGAAGCTTTCTTT; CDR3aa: CASSLSVGSVKTEAFF
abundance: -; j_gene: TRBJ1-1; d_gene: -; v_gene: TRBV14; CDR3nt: TGTGCCAGCAGCCAAGTCGAAATGGGTAAAGCTTTCTTT; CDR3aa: CASSQVEMGKAFF
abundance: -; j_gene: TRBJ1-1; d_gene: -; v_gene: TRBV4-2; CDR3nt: TGTGCCAGCAGCCAAGATGCCCGGTATACTGAAGCTTTCTTT; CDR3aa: CASSQDARYTEAFF
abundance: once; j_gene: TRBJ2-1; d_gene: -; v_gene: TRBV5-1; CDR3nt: TGCGCCTCTTCGAAGGCAGGGGGACTTGGTACCTACAATGAGCAGTTCTTC; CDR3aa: CASSKAGGLGTYNEQFF
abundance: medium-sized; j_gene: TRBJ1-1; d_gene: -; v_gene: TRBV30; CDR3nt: TGTGCCCGCGATGACGGACGGTATGCTTTCTTT; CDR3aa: CARDDGRYAFF